This T cell receptor beta chain was profiled in a study of T cells in Graves' hyperthyroidism and ophthalmopathy. General study points: Stable hyperthyroidism and ophthalmopathy were separated using 13 V-J signatures.

From RNA transcripts, TCR beta CDR3 regions were amplified. The HTBI primer set was used in a first-round RT-PCR of the TCR CDR3. MiXCR was run by TCRdb on the multiplex PCR reads, yielding one entry per CDR3 protein. The repertoire includes 600,000 to 700,000 distinct CDR3 sequences, just under 45% of them detected once, and less than 9% sits in the top ten. A remark on this clonotype: Its antigen is not known.

The ends were cut back, 6 bases at V and 8 bases at J, with 11 bases in the middle. The CDR3 totals 13 residues. CDR1 and CDR2 from the germline V gene are ENHRY and SYGVKD. This chain uses TRBV10-3 with TRBJ1-6; maybe TRBD1 (6 bases). The TCR originated in an adult man with Graves' disease, either hyperthyroidism or ophthalmopathy (not recorded which). Sequencing was carried out using peripheral blood or thyroid tissue (not recorded which). CDR3: CAIRPGHHSPLHF. In nucleotides, the CDR3 is TGTGCCATCAGACCGGGACACCATTCACCCCTCCACTTT.